The 24 T cell receptor beta chains given below trace back to one sample, sequenced in a study of blood T cell repertoires in COVID-19. The protocol was immunoSEQ multiplex PCR, while the TCRdb copy is restricted to in-frame clones and leaves out a portion. The sample holds around 250,000 clones; approximately 91% are singletons and the top ten take 0.7%. The sequenced sample was peripheral blood. The receptor source for this set is a human donor in a cohort sampled during active COVID-19.

Written as DNA, the CDR3 is TGTGCCAGCAGCGCAGAGGGCCTGGATGCCGGCTACACCTTC. This codes for CASSAEGLDAGYTF. This chain joins TRBV9 and TRBJ1-2; the D is unclear. CDR3 length: 14 residues. V was pared by 3 bases and J by 8 bases, with 17 bases between. Germline V gene data show CDR1 as SGDLS and CDR2 as YYNGEE.

The chain links TRBV19 to TRBJ1-2, with 12 nucleotides matching TRBD1. J lost 8 bases, V lost 7 bases, and 8 bases had no gene match. The CDR3 is 14 amino acids. Germline assignment: CDR1 LNHDA and CDR2 SQIVND (reference sequence). The CDR3 DNA reads TGTGCCAGTAAGCCGGGACAGGGGGCGCGGGGCTACACCTTC. This encodes CASKPGQGARGYTF.

The V and J genes are TRBV9 and TRBJ2-3, with 9 positions matching TRBD1. Germline assignment: CDR1 SGDLS and CDR2 YYNGEE. CDR3 length: 15 amino acids. Trimming at V came to 0 bases and at J to 7 bases, leaving 6 bases not matched to a gene. Written as DNA, the CDR3 is TGTGCCAGCAGCGTAGAAGGGACAGGGATCAATACGCAGTATTTT. It translates to CASSVEGTGINTQYF.

DNA for the CDR3: TGTGCCAGCAGCATCAGCGGGCTCCACTACGAGCAGTACTTC. Amino acid sequence: CASSISGLHYEQYF. The chain uses TRBV11-3 and TRBJ2-7; possibly TRBD2 for D (6 bases). The germline CDR1 and CDR2 sequences are SGHNT and YENEEA. The CDR3 has 14 residues. V was cut by 5 bases and J by 3 bases, with 14 bases left in between.

The rearrangement uses TRBV15 and TRBJ1-4; 7 bases align to TRBD1. The V gene end was trimmed by 4 bases and the J gene end by 5 bases; junction bases not matched to a gene: 7. CDR1 is LNHNV and CDR2 is YYDKDF in the germline V gene (reference sequence). The CDR3 extends over 15 amino acids. CDR3 protein: CATSISTGPNEKLFF. The CDR3 bases are TGTGCCACCAGCATCTCGACAGGGCCAAATGAAAAACTGTTTTTT.

This chain connects TRBV3-1 (or the pseudogene TRBV3-2) to TRBJ1-4, with D hard to call. The germline V gene encodes CDR1 LGHDT and CDR2 YNNKEL (reference sequence). This CDR3 spans 16 amino acids. V was cut by 1 base and J by 6 bases, with 15 bases left in between. CDR3 bases: TGTGCCAGCAGCCAAGGTTGGAGGGTCCGGGATGAAAAACTGTTTTTT. It is translated as CASSQGWRVRDEKLFF.

The J gene is TRBJ1-1, the V gene TRBV30; D call uncertain. Germline CDR1 is GTSNPN and CDR2 is SVGIG (reference sequence). The CDR3 spans 13 residues. Deletions cut 4 bases from V and 5 bases from J, with 14 bases between. The chain's CDR3 is CAWTAGMMTEAFF. Written as DNA, the CDR3 is TGTGCCTGGACGGCGGGTATGATGACTGAAGCTTTCTTT.

This chain connects TRBV11-2 to TRBJ2-7; perhaps TRBD1 as D (5 bases). Germline V gives CDR1 SGHAT, CDR2 FQNNGV. The CDR3 contains 15 residues. V gave up 3 bases and J gave up 2 bases, with 14 bases separating them. CDR3 sequence: CASSFPGILTYEQYF. CDR3 nucleotides: TGTGCCAGCAGCTTCCCAGGGATATTAACCTACGAGCAGTACTTC.

This chain connects TRBV2 to TRBJ1-4; 10 bases match TRBD1. The CDR3 is 17 amino acids. The V and J ends lost 3 bases and 0 bases, in that order; junction bases with no gene match: 4. Germline V CDR1 and CDR2: SNHLY, FYNNEI. The CDR3 DNA reads as TGTGCCAGCAGTGACGGGACAGGGGCTGCAACTAATGAAAAACTGTTTTTT. Translated: CASSDGTGAATNEKLFF.

J is TRBJ2-7 and V is TRBV5-6; TRBD1 matches 7 bases. CDR1 is SGHDT, CDR2 YYEEEE, per germline. This CDR3 comprises 13 residues. Losses at the gene ends were 3 bases for V and 3 bases for J; bases not matched to a gene: 3. This chain's CDR3 is CASSSGQSYEQYF. CDR3 bases: TGTGCCAGCAGCTCGGGACAGAGCTACGAGCAGTACTTC. Supplemented by reference TRBV5-6 and TRBJ2-7, the full variable domain reads DAGVTQSPTHLIKTRGQQVTLRCSPKSGHDTVSWYQQALGQGPQFIFQYYEEEERQRGNFPDRFSGHQFPNYSSELNVNALLLGDSALYLCASSSGQSYEQYFGPGTRLTVT.

CDR3 bases: TGTGCCAGCAGCGTGGGCACGGTCTATGGCTACACCTTC. Its translation is CASSVGTVYGYTF. V is TRBV9 and J is TRBJ1-2; D unresolved. The CDR3 spans 13 residues. V was pared by 2 bases and J by 4 bases, with 9 bases between. The germline gives CDR1 SGDLS, CDR2 YYNGEE.

The table lists this clone with a few counts. The chain employs TRBV7-9 and TRBJ1-1; D ambiguous. Trimming left V 3 bases short and J 1 base short, with 6 bases between. The CDR3 is 13 residues long. The germline V gene encodes CDR1 SEHNR and CDR2 FQNEAQ (reference sequence). The CDR3: CASSFTGNTEAFF. For the CDR3, the DNA is TGTGCCAGCAGCTTCACGGGGAACACTGAAGCTTTCTTT.

This chain joins TRBV24-1 and TRBJ2-5; D gene uncertain. The CDR3 has 14 amino acids. Germline CDR1 is KGHDR and CDR2 is SFDVKD. Trimming pared 1 base from V and 5 bases from J, leaving 10 bases between. CDR3 loop: CATSDFTTEETQYF. In DNA form, the CDR3 reads TGTGCCACCAGTGATTTTACCACGGAGGAGACCCAGTACTTC.

A few counts support this clone. J is TRBJ1-2 and V is TRBV27, with 8 positions matching TRBD1. The CDR3 loop spans 15 amino acids. Germline CDR1 is MNHEY and CDR2 is SMNVEV (reference sequence). V was clipped by 3 bases and J by 4 bases; unmatched bases: 7. The CDR3 sequence: CASSFTGQEFYGYTF. CDR3 sequence (DNA): TGTGCCAGCAGTTTTACGGGACAGGAATTCTATGGCTACACCTTC.

J is TRBJ1-1 and V is TRBV6-6, with D perhaps matching TRBD1 (6 bases). The CDR3 spans 16 residues. Germline CDR1 reads MNHNY; CDR2 reads SVGAGI (reference sequence). Trimming pared 6 bases from V and 0 bases from J, leaving 17 bases between. The CDR3 nucleotides read TGTGCCAGCAGAGGGGGTCATGGGGTAATGAACACTGAAGCTTTCTTT. This encodes CASRGGHGVMNTEAFF.

The chain employs TRBV7-6 and TRBJ1-2; the D is unclear. V was shortened by 0 bases and J by 5 bases, with 7 bases between the two germline ends. The CDR3 is 13 residues long. In germline, CDR1 is SGHVS, CDR2 FNYEAQ. CDR3 region: CASSLASEYGYTF. Here the CDR3 DNA reads TGTGCCAGCAGCTTAGCCTCGGAGTATGGCTACACCTTC.

The chain uses TRBV11-2 and TRBJ1-2; D is perhaps TRBD1 (6 bases). Trimming pared 4 bases from V and 7 bases from J, leaving 16 bases between. This CDR3 has 14 residues. Germline values: CDR1 SGHAT, CDR2 FQNNGV. CDR3 residues: CASSSDRLPPGYTF. For the CDR3, the DNA is TGTGCCAGCAGCTCCGACAGGCTCCCTCCTGGCTACACCTTC. Full variable domain (rest looked up from reference TRBV11-2 and TRBJ1-2): EAGVAQSPRYKIIEKRQSVAFWCNPISGHATLYWYQQILGQGPKLLIQFQNNGVVDDSQLPKDRFSAERLKGVDSTLKIQPAKLEDSAVYLCASSSDRLPPGYTFGSGTRLTVV.

The rearrangement joins TRBV13 to TRBJ2-7, with 10 bases matching TRBD1. This CDR3 spans 16 amino acids. Trimming took 7 bases from V and 7 from J; bases not matched to a gene: 16. From germline, CDR1 is PRHDT and CDR2 FYEKMQ (reference sequence). The chain's CDR3 is CASTPSGDRGEGEQYF. The CDR3 DNA reads as TGTGCCAGCACCCCTTCAGGGGACAGGGGTGAGGGGGAGCAGTACTTC.

This clone appeared once. This chain uses TRBV10-1 with TRBJ2-7, with D possibly matching TRBD2 (5 bases). The CDR3 is 14 residues long. CDR1 is WNHNN, CDR2 SYGVQD, per germline (reference sequence). V lost 0 bases and J lost 6, with 12 bases in between. Written as DNA, the CDR3 is TGCGCCAGCAGTGAGTCGAGGGCTGGAGCCGAGCAGTACTTC. Protein sequence: CASSESRAGAEQYF.

This chain joins TRBV7-9 and TRBJ2-2; tentatively, D is TRBD2 (6 bases). V lost 5 bases and J lost 2, with 15 bases in between. The CDR3 is 16 residues long. Germline V gene lookup returns CDR1 SEHNR and CDR2 FQNEAQ (reference sequence). This CDR3 reads CASSPWDSSNTGELFF. The CDR3 DNA follows: TGTGCCAGCAGCCCCTGGGACTCGAGCAACACCGGGGAGCTGTTTTTT.

The rearrangement links TRBV10-1 to TRBJ2-3, with 10 bases identical to TRBD2. The CDR3 runs to 14 residues. Germline V gene sequence: CDR1 WNHNN, CDR2 SYGVQD (reference sequence). V lost 10 bases and J lost 6; bases outside the gene matches: 10. CDR3 region: CATSTGTSVDTQYF. CDR3 in DNA: TGCGCCACGTCGACCGGGACTAGCGTGGATACGCAGTATTTT.

The sample holds one count of this clone. The chain carries TRBV5-6 and TRBJ2-3; D is undetermined. The ends were cut back, 0 bases at V and 4 bases at J, with 9 bases in the middle. This CDR3 has 14 amino acids. Per the germline V gene, CDR1 is SGHDT and CDR2 is YYEEEE. This CDR3 is CASSLGSVSDTQYF. In DNA form, the CDR3 reads TGTGCCAGCAGCTTGGGCTCAGTCTCAGATACGCAGTATTTT.

V is TRBV5-6 and J is TRBJ2-7, with 10 bases that match TRBD2. Looked up from germline, CDR1 is SGHDT and CDR2 is YYEEEE. The CDR3 contains 16 residues. The V gene end was trimmed by 4 bases and the J gene end by 4 bases; junction bases not matched to a gene: 11. The CDR3 nucleotides read TGTGCCAGCAGCGTGGGGCTAGCGGGAGTTAGTTACGAGCAGTACTTC. It specifies CASSVGLAGVSYEQYF.

This sequence joins TRBV30 and TRBJ1-1, with a tentative D call TRBD1 (6 bases). Between the trimmed V and J ends, which lost 3 bases and 6 bases, there was a span of 11 bases. This CDR3 is built from 12 residues. The germline V gene has CDR1 GTSNPN and CDR2 SVGIG (reference sequence). CDR3 protein: CAWSPTGPEAFF. Here the CDR3 DNA reads TGTGCCTGGAGCCCGACAGGACCTGAAGCTTTCTTT.